One TCR beta chain is described in this entry. Its antigen is unidentified. The data were obtained in a study of response to subunit inactivated influenza vaccine. Findings of the study overall: It was the authors' suggestion that each seasonal influenza vaccination recruits few new T cells.

CDR1 is KGHSH, CDR2 LQKENI, per germline. V was pared by 1 base and J by 5 bases, with 11 bases between. This CDR3 is built from 14 residues. TCRdb re-derived calls from the RT-PCR reads in MiXCR, one entry per CDR3 protein. The sample yields 500,000 to 550,000 distinct CDR3 sequences, around 7.7% seen once. The rearrangement links TRBV18 to TRBJ1-2; D unclear. Sequencing used PBMCs from blood, obtained about 24 months after vaccination. This TCR was recovered from a man aged 45 to 75 who received an inactivated influenza vaccine. The CDR3 DNA sequence: TGTGCCAGCTCACCACAAGCGAACCTATATGGCTACACCTTC. Amino acid sequence: CASSPQANLYGYTF.